The next 3 T cell receptor beta chains were all read from a single sample in a study of cytomegalovirus exposure and HLA in healthy donors. The repertoire was sequenced with immunoSEQ multiplex PCR; TCRdb's copy has only in-frame clones and lacks some. The sample lists about 360,000 clones; 86% were seen once. Material: PBMCs. The origin of the receptors is a woman aged 18-30 years in good health and CMV-seronegative.

V usage is TRBV6-4 and J usage is TRBJ1-2; a possible D gene is TRBD1 (5 bases). CDR3 size: 14 residues. V dropped 2 bases and J dropped 6 bases, with 13 bases sitting between them. Germline V gives CDR1 MRHNA, CDR2 SNTAGT. CDR3 nucleotide sequence: TGTGCCAGCAGTGACCGCGGGGGTGCGGATGGCTACACCTTC. Its protein product is CASSDRGGADGYTF.

This clone was seen only a few times. This chain links TRBV11-2 with TRBJ2-1; D is possibly TRBD2 (5 bases). This CDR3 has 14 residues. Per germline, CDR1 SGHAT and CDR2 FQNNGV. The V end was cut by 4 bases, the J end by 8 bases, with 15 bases between. CDR3: CASSSVRRVYEQFF. Written as DNA, the CDR3 is TGTGCCAGCAGCTCCGTGCGGCGGGTCTATGAGCAGTTCTTC. Variable domain in full (rest from reference TRBV11-2 and TRBJ2-1): EAGVAQSPRYKIIEKRQSVAFWCNPISGHATLYWYQQILGQGPKLLIQFQNNGVVDDSQLPKDRFSAERLKGVDSTLKIQPAKLEDSAVYLCASSSVRRVYEQFFGPGTRLTVL.

The chain combines TRBV6-5 with TRBJ2-3; D remains unclear. CDR1 MNHEY and CDR2 SVGAGI come from the germline V gene. This CDR3 region has 13 residues. V lost 6 bases to trimming and J lost 4 bases, with 11 bases between them. CDR3 sequence: CASRTVGADTQYF. The DNA of the CDR3 is TGTGCCAGCAGGACGGTGGGCGCAGATACGCAGTATTTT.